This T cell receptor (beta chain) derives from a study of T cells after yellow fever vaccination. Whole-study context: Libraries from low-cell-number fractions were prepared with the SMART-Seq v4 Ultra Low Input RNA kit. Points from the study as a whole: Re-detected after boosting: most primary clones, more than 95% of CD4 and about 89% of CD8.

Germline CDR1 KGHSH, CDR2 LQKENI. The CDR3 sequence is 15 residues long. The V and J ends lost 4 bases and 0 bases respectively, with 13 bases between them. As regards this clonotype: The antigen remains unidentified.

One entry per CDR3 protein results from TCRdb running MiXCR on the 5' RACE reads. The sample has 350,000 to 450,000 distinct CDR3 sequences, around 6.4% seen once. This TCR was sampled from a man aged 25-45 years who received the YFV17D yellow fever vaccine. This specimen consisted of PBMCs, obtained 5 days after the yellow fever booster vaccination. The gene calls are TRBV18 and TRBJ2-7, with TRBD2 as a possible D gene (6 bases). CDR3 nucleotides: TGTGCCAGCTCACGAAAGGGACTCCGCTCCTACGAGCAGTACTTC. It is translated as CASSRKGLRSYEQYF.